The next 21 T cell receptor beta chains were all read from a single sample in a study of T-cell memory formation after mild COVID-19. TCRdb itself ran the 5' RACE reads through MiXCR, one entry per CDR3 protein. This sample has hundreds of thousands of distinct CDR3 sequences, with 28% found just once. Sequencing used PBMCs or a T cell subset sorted from them (not recorded which). These receptors all come from an adult woman who had mild COVID-19 (a few samples of this study predate the infection). Cell type and time point are not known.

This clonotype has a handful of counts. This chain links TRBV9 with TRBJ2-1; perhaps TRBD2 as D (6 bases). The CDR3 is made up of 14 amino acids. V lost 0 bases, J lost 10 bases, and 14 bases lay in between. CDR1 SGDLS and CDR2 YYNGEE come from the germline V gene. The CDR3 sequence is CASSVATGGAEQFF. In DNA, the CDR3 is TGTGCCAGCAGCGTAGCCACCGGAGGGGCAGAGCAGTTCTTC.

This clonotype was counted between two and nine times. The chain recombines TRBV7-6 with TRBJ1-2, with 9 positions matching TRBD1. CDR1 and CDR2 (germline): SGHVS, FNYEAQ. The CDR3 loop spans 15 amino acids. V gave up 5 bases and J gave up 4 bases; unmatched junction bases: 8. The DNA for the CDR3 is TGTGCCAGCAGCCCAGGACAGGGGTCCTCCTATGGCTACACCTTC. It yields the protein CASSPGQGSSYGYTF.

The chain recombines TRBV7-9 with TRBJ2-7; D uncertain. The germline gives CDR1 SEHNR, CDR2 FQNEAQ (reference sequence). The CDR3 loop spans 10 amino acids. CDR3 amino acids: CAPPPDEQYF. As DNA, the CDR3 is TGTGCTCCGCCCCCGGACGAGCAGTACTTC.

There are a few counts of this clonotype. The rearrangement uses TRBV7-9 and TRBJ2-3; 7 bases match TRBD1. This CDR3 has 13 residues. Germline V gene data show CDR1 as SEHNR and CDR2 as FQNEAQ (reference sequence). Trimming removed 6 bases from V and 5 bases from J; junction bases left unmatched: 5. The CDR3 nucleotides read TGTGCCAGCAGGTTAACAGGGGTAGATACGCAGTATTTT. This translates into CASRLTGVDTQYF.

V gene TRBV20-1 combines with J gene TRBJ1-5; D gene unclear. CDR1 and CDR2 (germline): DFQATT, SNEGSKA (reference sequence). The CDR3 covers 16 residues. V was trimmed by 5 bases and J by 2 bases, leaving 19 bases between them. The chain's CDR3 is CSAPRGQPGGNQPQHF. CDR3 nucleotide sequence: TGCAGTGCTCCCCGCGGGCAGCCGGGAGGCAATCAGCCCCAGCATTTT.

The V call is TRBV6-6, the J call TRBJ2-5, with TRBD2 identical over 9 bases. Germline assignment: CDR1 MNHNY and CDR2 SVGAGI (reference sequence). The CDR3 spans 14 residues. Trimming took 6 bases from V and 9 from J; bases not matched to a gene: 11. The CDR3 DNA sequence: TGTGCCAGCAGACCTCTAGCGGGGCGAGGGCCCCAGTACTTC. This encodes CASRPLAGRGPQYF.

This sequence joins TRBV27 and TRBJ2-7, with 7 bases that match TRBD1. The CDR3 extends over 15 amino acids. Germline CDR1 reads MNHEY; CDR2 reads SMNVEV (reference sequence). V lost 2 bases to trimming and J lost 2 bases; unmatched junction nucleotides: 6. Written as DNA, the CDR3 is TGTGCCAGCAGTTTACAACCGGGACAGCCCTACGAGCAGTACTTC. This translates into CASSLQPGQPYEQYF.

This clonotype was recorded a few times. The rearrangement links TRBV7-2 to TRBJ2-1; unclear D gene. The CDR3 has 15 amino acids. In germline, CDR1 is SGHTA, CDR2 FQGNSA. Trimming left V 1 base short and J 8 bases short, with 15 bases between. The CDR3 is CASSLVSPPVDEQFF. The CDR3 DNA follows: TGTGCCAGCAGCTTAGTGTCGCCCCCTGTCGATGAGCAGTTCTTC.

The CDR3 DNA reads as TGTGCCAGCAGTTCGAGACTAGCGGGGAAATACTACGAGCAGTACTTC. Encoded protein: CASSSRLAGKYYEQYF. The V and J genes are TRBV6-2 or TRBV6-3 and TRBJ2-7; 11 nucleotides match TRBD2. The CDR3 is 16 amino acids. Germline CDR1 MNHEY, CDR2 SVGEGT. J gave up 3 bases and V 4 bases, and 8 bases lay outside the gene matches.

The rearrangement joins TRBV6-6 to TRBJ2-3; D unclear. V was clipped by 5 bases and J by 2 bases, with 11 bases between them. Germline CDR1 is MNHNY and CDR2 is SVGAGI (reference sequence). The CDR3 consists of 14 residues. The CDR3 DNA reads as TGTGCCAGCAGTCTGGCTGAGCTCACAGATACGCAGTATTTT. This encodes CASSLAELTDTQYF.

V usage is TRBV29-1 and J usage is TRBJ2-1; D unresolved. With 6 bases removed from V and 10 bases from J, the gap between germline ends came to 10 bases. The CDR3 consists of 10 residues. The V gene's germline CDR1 is SQVTM and CDR2 ANQGSEA. The CDR3 nucleotides read TGCAGCGTCGCAAACGAAGAGCAGTTCTTC. This sequence encodes CSVANEEQFF.

This chain links TRBV9 with TRBJ1-2, with 7 nucleotides matching TRBD1. Germline V gene lookup returns CDR1 SGDLS and CDR2 YYNGEE. The CDR3 contains 15 residues. The ends lost 4 bases at V and 4 bases at J; junction bases unmatched: 10. The CDR3 reads CASSLMDRIVYGYTF. CDR3 sequence (DNA): TGTGCCAGCAGCCTAATGGACAGGATAGTCTATGGCTACACCTTC. The variable domain in full, completed from reference TRBV9 and TRBJ1-2, reads DSGVTQTPKHLITATGQRVTLRCSPRSGDLSVYWYQQSLDQGLQFLIQYYNGEERAKGNILERFSAQQFPDLHSELNLSSLELGDSALYFCASSLMDRIVYGYTFGSGTRLTVV.

This clonotype was recorded a few times. V usage is TRBV24-1 and J usage is TRBJ2-5, with 8 nucleotides matching TRBD1. Germline trimming cut 2 bases from V and 5 bases from J; bases unmatched to any gene: 12. Germline V gene sequence: CDR1 KGHDR, CDR2 SFDVKD. This CDR3 has 17 amino acids. CDR3 DNA sequence: TGTGCCACCAGTGATTCCACCCGACAGGGGCTACGGGAGACCCAGTACTTC. Translation gives CATSDSTRQGLRETQYF.

This clonotype has only a few counts. The chain employs TRBV7-3 and TRBJ2-1, with D perhaps TRBD1 or TRBD2 (5 bases each). V lost 5 bases, J lost 9 bases, and 11 bases lay in between. There are 12 residues in the CDR3. The germline gives CDR1 SGHTA, CDR2 FQGTGA. The CDR3 DNA reads TGTGCCAGCAGCAGTGGGGCGGGTGAGCAGTTCTTC. Translated, it gives CASSSGAGEQFF.

This chain connects TRBV15 to TRBJ2-2; D assignment may be TRBD1 or TRBD2 (6 bases each). V was shortened by 9 bases and J by 3 bases, with 17 bases between the two germline ends. Germline V CDR1 and CDR2: LNHNV, YYDKDF (reference sequence). The CDR3 runs to 15 residues. CDR3 in DNA: TGTGCCACGACCCGCGGGGACACTGACACCGGGGAGCTGTTTTTT. This sequence encodes CATTRGDTDTGELFF.

J is TRBJ2-5 and V is TRBV29-1; D call uncertain. Germline assignment: CDR1 SQVTM and CDR2 ANQGSEA. The CDR3 extends over 12 amino acids. With 2 bases removed from V and 4 bases from J, the gap between germline ends came to 8 bases. The chain's CDR3 is CSVESWGETQYF. CDR3 sequence (DNA): TGCAGCGTTGAATCCTGGGGAGAGACCCAGTACTTC.

V usage is TRBV5-1 and J usage is TRBJ2-5; 8 nucleotides align to TRBD1. This CDR3 is built from 15 residues. The J segment lost 4 bases and the V segment lost 4 bases, leaving 9 bases of the junction unmatched. Germline loops: CDR1 SGHRS, CDR2 YFSETQ. CDR3 nucleotide sequence: TGCGCCAGCAGCCGAAGCAGGGGGCAGGGAGAGACCCAGTACTTC. Its translation: CASSRSRGQGETQYF.

This chain connects TRBV5-6 to TRBJ1-1; D perhaps matches TRBD1 (5 bases). Looked up from germline, CDR1 is SGHDT and CDR2 is YYEEEE. V was trimmed by 4 bases and J by 11 bases, leaving 18 bases between them. The CDR3 runs to 13 residues. The CDR3: CASSPVGTLKAFF. The CDR3 region has the DNA TGTGCCAGCAGCCCTGTGGGGACCCTGAAGGCTTTCTTT.

As DNA, the CDR3 is TGTGCCAGCACCCGCATCCGGGTGAGCTCCTACAATGAGCAGTTCTTC. Encoded protein: CASTRIRVSSYNEQFF. The chain employs TRBV6-2 or TRBV6-3 and TRBJ2-1; D unclear. The ends were cut back, 7 bases at V and 0 bases at J, with 16 bases in the middle. This CDR3 contains 16 residues. Germline CDR1 and CDR2: MNHEY and SVGEGT.

This clonotype was seen ten or more times. This chain connects TRBV12-3 or TRBV12-4 to TRBJ2-5; a possible D gene is TRBD2 (6 bases). The ends were cut back, 8 bases at V and 5 bases at J, with 15 bases in the middle. The CDR3 contains 13 residues. Here the CDR3 reads CASARAAGETQYF. Here the CDR3 DNA reads TGTGCCAGCGCCAGGGCGGCGGGGGAGACCCAGTACTTC.

This chain uses TRBV7-9 with TRBJ2-1, with D possibly matching TRBD2 (5 bases). This CDR3 region has 15 residues. Trimming removed 1 base at V and 8 bases at J, with 15 bases between. Germline V gene sequence: CDR1 SEHNR, CDR2 FQNEAQ (reference sequence). The CDR3 is CASSLGTVLKDEQFF. In DNA, the CDR3 is TGTGCCAGCAGCTTAGGGACTGTCCTGAAGGATGAGCAGTTCTTC.